The clone carrying this TCR beta chain was detected only a few times. TCRdb's table, derived via immunoSEQ multiplex PCR, lists solely in-frame clones and lacks some. The sample holds under 150,000 clones; about 77% are singletons and the top ten take around 25%. These data are taken from a study of blood T cell repertoires in COVID-19. J gave up 6 bases and V 10 bases, and 14 bases lay outside the gene matches. CDR3 length: 14 residues. CDR1 is MDHEN, CDR2 SYDVKM, per germline. This clonotype was sampled from a human donor in a cohort sampled during active COVID-19. The sequenced sample consisted of peripheral blood. The J gene is TRBJ1-2, the V gene TRBV28, with 7 bases identical to TRBD1. This CDR3 reads CATKALNRGDGYTF. In DNA form, the CDR3 reads TGTGCCACCAAGGCACTTAACAGGGGCGATGGCTACACCTTC.